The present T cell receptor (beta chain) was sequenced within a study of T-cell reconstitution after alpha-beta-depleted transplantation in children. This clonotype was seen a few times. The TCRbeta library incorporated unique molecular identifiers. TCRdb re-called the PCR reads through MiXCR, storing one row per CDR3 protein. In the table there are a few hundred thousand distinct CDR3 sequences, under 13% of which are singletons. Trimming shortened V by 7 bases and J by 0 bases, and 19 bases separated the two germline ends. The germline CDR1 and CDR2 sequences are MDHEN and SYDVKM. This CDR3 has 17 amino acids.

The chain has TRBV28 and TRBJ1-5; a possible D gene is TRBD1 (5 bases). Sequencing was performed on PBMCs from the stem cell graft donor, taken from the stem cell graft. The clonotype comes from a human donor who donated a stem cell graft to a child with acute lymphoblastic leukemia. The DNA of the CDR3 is TGTGCCAGCACCGTGATGGGGACCTACTATAGCAATCAGCCCCAGCATTTT. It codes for CASTVMGTYYSNQPQHF.